This is a list of T cell receptor beta chains from one sample in a study of CD8 T cells in ankylosing spondylitis. TCRdb called the 5' RACE reads again in MiXCR, with one record for every CDR3 protein. Altogether 200,000 to 250,000 distinct CDR3 sequences are present, around 19% being singletons, with the ten largest covering roughly 42%. What was sequenced was blood, either unsorted or a sorted T cell fraction (not recorded which). The source of these receptors is a male donor with ankylosing spondylitis. Both conserved end residues are part of each CDR3. The D gene is left open where the match is weak. Not all rows give a size; the values are once, few, many and, for expanded clones, a class.

>TRBD2|TRBV4-3|14|TRBJ2-7|few
CASSHGLVNREQYF
TGCGCCAGCAGCCACGGACTAGTCAACCGTGAGCAGTACTTC
>-|TRBV27|16|TRBJ2-7|-
CASSPNYDREGYEQYF
TGTGCCAGCAGTCCCAACTACGACAGGGAGGGGTACGAGCAGTACTTC
>-|TRBV29-1|9|TRBJ2-2|few
CSTRRKLFF
TGCAGCACGCGGCGGAAGCTGTTTTTT
>-|TRBV5-1|15|TRBJ1-1|few
CASSLELQGFPEAFF
TGCGCCAGCAGCTTGGAACTCCAGGGATTCCCTGAAGCTTTCTTT
>TRBD2|TRBV4-1|15|TRBJ2-2|once
CASSGVAGVPGELFF
TGCGCCAGCAGCGGGGTCGCGGGGGTCCCCGGGGAGCTGTTTTTT
>-|TRBV10-3|13|TRBJ2-3|few
CAISESVADTQYF
TGTGCCATCAGTGAGTCGGTGGCAGATACGCAGTATTTT
>-|TRBV7-7|17|TRBJ2-1|-
CASSFGGLAGSYNEQFF
TGTGCCAGCAGCTTCGGAGGGCTGGCGGGGTCCTACAATGAGCAGTTCTTC
>-|TRBV27|11|TRBJ2-7|many
CASSLGHEQYF
TGTGCCAGCAGCCTGGGGCATGAGCAGTACTTC
>TRBD1|TRBV20-1|13|TRBJ1-1|few
CSAQGQGVTEAFF
TGCAGTGCCCAGGGACAGGGCGTCACTGAAGCTTTCTTT
>-|TRBV12-3/TRBV12-4|15|TRBJ2-1|-
CASNLPTSPHNEQFF
TGTGCCAGCAACCTCCCAACTTCCCCCCACAATGAGCAGTTCTTC
>-|TRBV20-1|16|TRBJ2-1|few
CSATTPRDFSYNEQFF
TGCAGTGCCACGACCCCCCGGGACTTCTCCTACAATGAGCAGTTCTTC
>-|TRBV7-9|15|TRBJ2-6|-
CASSHQGVGANVLTF
TGTGCCAGCAGCCACCAAGGGGTTGGGGCCAACGTCCTGACTTTC
>-|TRBV7-3|14|TRBJ2-7|-
CASSFIADSYEQYF
TGTGCCAGCAGCTTTATAGCGGATTCCTACGAGCAGTACTTC
>TRBD2|TRBV28|14|TRBJ2-5|few
CASTELAGAETQYF
TGTGCCAGCACGGAGTTAGCGGGAGCAGAGACCCAGTACTTC
>TRBD1|TRBV27|15|TRBJ2-3|-
CASSLTGMGTDTQYF
TGTGCCAGCAGTTTGACAGGGATGGGCACAGATACGCAGTATTTT
>-|TRBV6-6|13|TRBJ1-1|-
CASRQGAVREAFF
TGTGCCAGCAGACAAGGGGCAGTAAGGGAAGCTTTCTTT
>-|TRBV7-8|16|TRBJ2-7|few
CASSLATPDSSYEQYF
TGTGCCAGCAGCTTAGCGACCCCGGACAGCTCCTACGAGCAGTACTTC
>-|TRBV27|15|TRBJ2-2|-
CASSFLAANTGELFF
TGTGCCAGCAGTTTTTTAGCAGCTAACACCGGGGAGCTGTTTTTT
>TRBD2|TRBV7-9|15|TRBJ2-3|few
CASRQDGGDTDTQYF
TGTGCCAGCAGACAGGACGGGGGGGACACAGATACGCAGTATTTT
>TRBD1|TRBV7-2|16|TRBJ2-2|few
CASSLYGTGGTGELFF
TGTGCCAGCAGCTTATACGGGACAGGGGGCACCGGGGAGCTGTTTTTT
>TRBD2|TRBV13|16|TRBJ2-1|-
CASSLGLRGSSGSQFF
TGTGCCAGCAGCTTAGGTCTGCGGGGGTCTAGCGGATCACAGTTCTTC
>-|TRBV15|15|TRBJ1-1|-
CATSSVGDGGTEAFF
TGTGCCACCAGCAGTGTCGGGGATGGTGGCACTGAAGCTTTCTTT
>-|TRBV5-6|13|TRBJ2-1|few
CASSWDQDNEQFF
TGTGCCAGCAGCTGGGACCAAGACAATGAGCAGTTCTTC
>-|TRBV7-3|15|TRBJ2-2|-
CASSLLAADTGELFF
TGTGCCAGCAGCTTATTAGCGGCGGACACCGGGGAGCTGTTTTTT
>-|TRBV29-1|13|TRBJ1-1|-
CSVGFGGITEAFF
TGCAGCGTTGGGTTTGGAGGTATCACTGAAGCTTTCTTT
>-|TRBV4-1|14|TRBJ2-5|many
CASSQGGRGETQYF
TGCGCCAGCAGCCAAGGAGGGAGAGGAGAGACCCAGTACTTC
>-|TRBV7-9|12|TRBJ1-5|-
CASSLNDQPQHF
TGTGCCAGCAGCTTAAATGACCAGCCCCAGCATTTT
>-|TRBV12-2|15|TRBJ1-5|-
CASRSHLRQNQPQHF
TGTGCAAGTCGCTCCCACCTACGACAAAATCAGCCCCAGCATTTT
>TRBD1|TRBV29-1|15|TRBJ2-7|many
CSVRHGQGASYEQYF
TGCAGCGTTAGACACGGACAGGGCGCCTCCTACGAGCAGTACTTC
>-|TRBV6-2/TRBV6-3|11|TRBJ1-1|-
CASSYWGEAFF
TGTGCCAGCAGTTACTGGGGTGAAGCTTTCTTT
>-|TRBV7-3|13|TRBJ2-7|few
CASSSNSGYEQYF
TGTGCCAGCAGCTCCAACTCGGGGTATGAGCAGTACTTC
>-|TRBV20-1|13|TRBJ1-1|-
CSAVPGSYIEAFF
TGCAGTGCCGTGCCGGGTTCCTATATTGAAGCTTTCTTT
>TRBD1|TRBV7-9|16|TRBJ2-1|few
CASSFLPGQGLNEQFF
TGTGCCAGCAGCTTCCTTCCGGGACAGGGACTAAATGAGCAGTTCTTC
>TRBD1|TRBV3-1|17|TRBJ1-5|-
CASSQGWDREEGQPQHF
TGTGCCAGCAGCCAAGGGTGGGACAGGGAGGAGGGTCAGCCCCAGCATTTT
>-|TRBV9|15|TRBJ2-1|few
CASSSGAVSYNEQFF
TGTGCCAGCAGTTCAGGGGCGGTCTCCTACAATGAGCAGTTCTTC
>-|TRBV29-1|13|TRBJ2-7|-
CSVEDVGDPEQYF
TGCAGCGTTGAAGATGTAGGGGACCCCGAGCAGTACTTC
>-|TRBV27|15|TRBJ2-7|-
CATSQEGGPPYEQYF
TGTGCCACCTCACAGGAGGGAGGACCACCATACGAGCAGTACTTC
>TRBD2|TRBV25-1|16|TRBJ2-5|few
CASSEFQGLARETQYF
TGTGCCAGCAGTGAATTCCAGGGACTAGCCAGAGAGACCCAGTACTTC
>-|TRBV5-6|12|TRBJ2-7|once
CASSINNYEQYF
TGTGCCAGCAGCATCAACAATTACGAGCAGTACTTC
>TRBD1|TRBV12-3/TRBV12-4|16|TRBJ2-1|-
CASRIGTDRTYNEQFF
TGTGCCAGCAGGATAGGGACAGATAGAACCTACAATGAGCAGTTCTTC
>-|TRBV6-1|13|TRBJ2-7|once
CASSEGQTYEQYF
TGTGCCAGCAGTGAAGGCCAGACCTACGAGCAGTACTTC
>TRBD2|TRBV4-3|18|TRBJ2-2|-
CASSPSRGVGMNTGELFF
TGCGCCAGCAGCCCCTCACGGGGGGTCGGGATGAACACCGGGGAGCTGTTTTTT
>-|TRBV7-9|12|TRBJ2-1|many
CASSPLQDEQFF
TGTGCCAGCAGCCCCCTCCAGGATGAGCAGTTCTTC
>-|TRBV7-6|14|TRBJ1-3|few
CASSLGDLGNTIYF
TGTGCCAGCAGCTTAGGAGACCTTGGAAACACCATATATTTT
>-|TRBV6-1|14|TRBJ2-2|-
CASSTGRNTGELFF
TGTGCCAGCTCAACTGGGCGGAACACCGGGGAGCTGTTTTTT
>-|TRBV6-2/TRBV6-3|16|TRBJ2-7|-
CASSQLPGQPFCEQYF
TGTGCCAGCAGTCAACTCCCGGGACAACCTTTCTGCGAGCAGTACTTC